This is a list of T cell receptor beta chains from one sample in a study of cytomegalovirus exposure and HLA in healthy donors. Profiling relied on immunoSEQ multiplex PCR, and the TCRdb table lists in-frame clones only, not all of them. This sample has under 90,000 clones, with roughly 67% found just once. Material for sequencing was PBMCs. The receptor set was obtained from a man in his forties in good health and CMV-seropositive. Each CDR3 is given with its conserved first and last residue. The D gene is left open where the match is weak. Only some rows state a clone size, as once, few, many or a class for expanded clones.

clone_size	v_call	j_call	d_call	cdr3_aa	cdr3_nt
NA	TRBV6-6	TRBJ1-1	TRBD1	CASSDPQQGGNTEAFF	TGTGCCAGCAGCGACCCGCAACAGGGGGGGAACACTGAAGCTTTCTTT
few	TRBV5-8	TRBJ2-5	TRBD2	CASSPGLAEETQYF	TGTGCCAGCAGCCCGGGACTAGCGGAAGAGACCCAGTACTTC
NA	TRBV7-9	TRBJ2-2	NA	CASSLGLRGSGSDGELFF	TGTGCCAGCAGCTTGGGACTCCGAGGGAGCGGTTCCGACGGGGAGCTGTTTTTT
once	TRBV11-2	TRBJ2-1	TRBD2	CASSTGLAGINEQFF	TGTGCCAGCAGCACCGGACTAGCGGGCATCAATGAGCAGTTCTTC
once	TRBV9	TRBJ1-1	NA	CASSVQGYTEAFF	TGTGCCAGCAGCGTTCAGGGGTACACTGAAGCTTTCTTT
NA	TRBV14	TRBJ1-2	NA	CASSQDFGGAGGYTF	TGTGCCAGCAGCCAAGATTTTGGCGGGGCCGGCGGCTACACCTTC
few	TRBV9	TRBJ1-2	NA	CASTQGRNYGYTF	TGTGCCAGCACCCAGGGAAGAAACTATGGCTACACCTTC
NA	TRBV5-6	TRBJ1-1	NA	CASSWGGDTEAFF	TGTGCCAGCAGCTGGGGAGGCGACACTGAAGCTTTCTTT
NA	TRBV7-9	TRBJ2-1	TRBD2	CASSLGGGLAGVSYNEQFF	TGTGCCAGCAGCTTAGGGGGGGGACTAGCGGGAGTTTCCTACAATGAGCAGTTCTTC
NA	TRBV5-1	TRBJ2-5	NA	CASSQDIFQETQYF	TGCGCCAGCAGCCAGGACATCTTCCAAGAGACCCAGTACTTC
few	TRBV10-2	TRBJ1-1	NA	CASSEGANTEAFF	TGCGCCAGCAGTGAAGGGGCCAACACTGAAGCTTTCTTT
few	TRBV29-1	TRBJ2-3	NA	CSLTATDTQYF	TGCAGCTTAACAGCCACAGATACGCAGTATTTT
NA	TRBV6-1	TRBJ2-7	TRBD1	CASSARSQGALSEQYF	TGTGCCAGCAGTGCCAGATCACAGGGGGCTCTGAGTGAGCAGTACTTC
NA	TRBV5-1	TRBJ1-1	TRBD1	CASRSRTGSGNTEAFF	TGCGCCAGCAGGTCACGGACAGGGTCGGGGAACACTGAAGCTTTCTTT